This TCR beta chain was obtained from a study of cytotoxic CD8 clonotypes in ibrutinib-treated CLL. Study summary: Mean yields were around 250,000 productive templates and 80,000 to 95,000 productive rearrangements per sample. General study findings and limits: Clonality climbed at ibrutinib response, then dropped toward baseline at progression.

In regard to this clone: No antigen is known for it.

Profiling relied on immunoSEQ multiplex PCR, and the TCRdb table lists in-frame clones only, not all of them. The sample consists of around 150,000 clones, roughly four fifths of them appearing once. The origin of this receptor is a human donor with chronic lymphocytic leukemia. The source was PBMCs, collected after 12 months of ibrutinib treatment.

As DNA, the CDR3 is TGTGCCAGCAGTCGGGGGGAAGGAAATGGCTACACCTTC. This translates into CASSRGEGNGYTF. The J gene is TRBJ1-2, the V gene TRBV5-8, with D maybe TRBD1 (5 bases). Deletions cut 5 bases from V and 6 bases from J, with 14 bases between. This CDR3 region has 13 residues. Germline V lookup: CDR1 SGHTS, CDR2 YDEGEE.